Presented here are 2 T cell receptor beta chains from one specimen sequenced in a study of blood T cell repertoires in COVID-19. Here immunoSEQ multiplex PCR was the method, and the copy in TCRdb shows in-frame clones only, minus some. The sample shows some 330,000 clones, under 90% of them seen only once. The sample comprised PBMCs or T cells enriched from blood (not recorded which). The source is a man aged 30 to 39 who had recovered from COVID-19.

This clone occurred a few times. This chain connects TRBV19 to TRBJ2-4, with 7 bases that match TRBD2. The CDR3 has 17 amino acids. Per germline, CDR1 LNHDA and CDR2 SQIVND (reference sequence). V was clipped by 2 bases and J by 2 bases; unmatched bases: 9. The CDR3 bases are TGTGCCAGTAGTATACGGGGGGAGGGCATATCCAAAAACATTCAGTACTTC. Its protein product is CASSIRGEGISKNIQYF.

The rearrangement joins TRBV5-1 to TRBJ2-7, with 11 bases identical to TRBD2. CDR1 SGHRS and CDR2 YFSETQ come from the germline V gene. This CDR3 spans 15 amino acids. Losses at the gene ends were 4 bases for V and 4 bases for J; bases not matched to a gene: 7. Here the CDR3 reads CASSIAGTSGYEQYF. The CDR3 nucleotides read TGCGCCAGCAGCATCGCCGGGACTAGCGGTTACGAGCAGTACTTC.